This T cell receptor (beta chain) was recovered during a study of regulatory T cells in long-lasting Graves disease. Study outcomes and limitations: Persistent Graves' patients showed a TCR diversity that was lower than that of newly diagnosed ones.

Trimming stripped 6 bases from V and 2 bases from J, with 16 bases between. The CDR3 runs to 15 residues. This clonotype appeared many times. Antigen unknown. Researchers made TCR beta libraries by using iRepertoire HTBI primers and running Arm-PCR on CDR3 regions. TCRdb independently ran MiXCR on the multiplex PCR reads; one entry per CDR3 protein. The sample includes about 660,000 distinct CDR3 sequences, about 32% of them seen just once. The time point here: persistent/refractory GD, antithyroid drugs over 5 years with positive TRAb. The authors made the TCR library using RNA they extracted from PBMCs. One endocrinology department in Xi'an, China, was where patients came from.

This chain joins TRBV12-3 or TRBV12-4 and TRBJ1-1; tentative D call: TRBD1 (5 bases). This sample comprised peripheral blood mononuclear cells (PBMCs), obtained when the disease was refractory, from a patient treated with antithyroid drugs. This sequence was found in a female donor with Graves disease. CDR3 nucleotide sequence: TGTGCCAGCAGCTTAACCTGGACAAGTAACACTGAAGCTTTCTTT. Translating gives CASSLTWTSNTEAFF.